This TCR beta chain came from a study of patients with pleural tuberculosis. TCRdb re-called the reads through MiXCR, storing one row per CDR3 protein. This table holds around 50,000 distinct CDR3 sequences, around 7% found once. This clonotype came up many times. Germline CDR1 is MDHEN and CDR2 is SYDVKM. The V end lost 7 bases, the J end lost 5 bases, and 14 bases lay between the germline ends. The CDR3 length is 13 residues. The chain links TRBV28 to TRBJ1-1, with D possibly TRBD1 on 5 matching bases. The sequence was obtained from a human donor with pleural tuberculosis. CDR3 sequence: CASTSGGGTEAFF. CDR3 in DNA: TGTGCCAGCACCTCGGGGGGTGGGACTGAAGCTTTCTTT.